This T cell receptor beta chain was profiled in a study of blood T cells in healthy people across ages. Germline CDR1 reads SQVTM; CDR2 reads ANQGSEA. The CDR3 loop spans 14 amino acids. The second PCR ran roughly 6 to 11 cycles with a sample-barcoded 5' primer and J-beta primers. TCRdb ran MiXCR on the 5' RACE reads and lists one entry per CDR3 protein. Among about 800,000 distinct CDR3 sequences, 25% were seen once, and the ten largest hold 3% to 4.5%. The same specimen was also included in a second study, on T cells of mothers and their children. That investigation notes: Each donor was one of three healthy Caucasian mothers or one of their six children.

The V call is TRBV29-1, the J call TRBJ2-7; 8 bases fit TRBD1. The DNA end lines up better with TRBJ2-1; the J call may be wrong. The specimen was blood. The receptor was isolated from a boy aged 5-17 years in good health. CDR3 nucleotides: TGCAGCGTCAGGGACAGGCCCACCTACAATGAGCAGTTCTTC. As protein: CSVRDRPTYNEQFF.